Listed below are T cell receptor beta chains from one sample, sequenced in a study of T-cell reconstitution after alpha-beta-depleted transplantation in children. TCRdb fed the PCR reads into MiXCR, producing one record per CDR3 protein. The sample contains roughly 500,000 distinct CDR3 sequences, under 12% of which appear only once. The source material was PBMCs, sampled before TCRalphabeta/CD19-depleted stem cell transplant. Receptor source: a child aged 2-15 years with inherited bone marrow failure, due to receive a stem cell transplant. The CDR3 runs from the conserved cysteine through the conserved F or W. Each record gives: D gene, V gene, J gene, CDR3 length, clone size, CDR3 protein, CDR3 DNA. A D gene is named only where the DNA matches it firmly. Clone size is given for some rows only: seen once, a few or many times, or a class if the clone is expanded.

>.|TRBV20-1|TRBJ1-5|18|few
CSATSPIIGGAGNQPQHF
TGCAGTGCGACATCCCCTATAATTGGGGGCGCCGGCAATCAGCCCCAGCATTTT
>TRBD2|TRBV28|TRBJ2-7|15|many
CASSFRGLAKHEQYF
TGTGCCAGCAGTTTTAGGGGACTAGCGAAACACGAGCAGTACTTC
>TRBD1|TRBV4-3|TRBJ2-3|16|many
CARRDRGLPFTDTQYF
TGCGCCAGACGGGACAGGGGGCTCCCTTTCACAGATACGCAGTATTTT
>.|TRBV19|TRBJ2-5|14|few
CASSKVQGQETQYF
TGTGCCAGTAGCAAGGTACAGGGACAAGAGACCCAGTACTTC
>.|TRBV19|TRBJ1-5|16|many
CASSISGGRANQPQHF
TGTGCCAGTAGTATCTCGGGAGGGCGAGCAAATCAGCCCCAGCATTTT
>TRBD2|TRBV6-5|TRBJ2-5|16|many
CASSRLAGGRPKTQYF
TGTGCCAGCAGTAGACTAGCGGGAGGGCGGCCTAAGACCCAGTACTTC
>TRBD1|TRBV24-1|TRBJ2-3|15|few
CATSERTGLADTQYF
TGTGCCACCAGTGAACGGACAGGGCTAGCGGATACGCAGTATTTT
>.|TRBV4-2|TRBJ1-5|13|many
CASSPRTNQPQHF
TGTGCCAGCAGCCCTCGGACCAATCAGCCCCAGCATTTT
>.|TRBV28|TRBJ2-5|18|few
CASSHLSPGPEKVETQYF
TGTGCCAGCAGTCACTTATCACCCGGGCCGGAGAAGGTTGAGACCCAGTACTTC
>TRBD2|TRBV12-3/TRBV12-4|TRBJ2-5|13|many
CASSLAPTSGWYF
TGTGCCAGCAGTTTAGCGCCGACTAGCGGTTGGTACTTC
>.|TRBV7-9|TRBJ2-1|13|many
CASSSSDSTEQFF
TGTGCCAGCAGCTCATCGGACTCCACTGAGCAGTTCTTC
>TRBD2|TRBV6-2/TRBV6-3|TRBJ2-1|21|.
CASSYLPPTSGTWAVNNEQFF
TGTGCCAGCAGTTACCTCCCCCCGACTAGCGGGACTTGGGCAGTAAACAATGAGCAGTTCTTC
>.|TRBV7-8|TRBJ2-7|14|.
CASSLIWGAGEQYF
TGTGCCAGCAGCCTAATTTGGGGTGCTGGCGAGCAGTACTTC
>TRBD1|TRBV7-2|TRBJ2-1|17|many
CASSLRGPGTGNNEQFF
TGTGCCAGCAGCTTACGGGGCCCCGGGACAGGGAACAATGAGCAGTTCTTC
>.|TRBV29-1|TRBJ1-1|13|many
CSAHRLRNTEAFF
TGCAGCGCCCATCGGCTCCGGAACACTGAAGCTTTCTTT
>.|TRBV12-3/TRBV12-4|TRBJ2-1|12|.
CASSSVLNEQFF
TGTGCCAGCAGTTCCGTACTGAATGAGCAGTTCTTC
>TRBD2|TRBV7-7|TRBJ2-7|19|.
CASRCTPGLAGVVPYEQYF
TGTGCTAGCAGATGTACGCCGGGACTAGCGGGAGTCGTTCCCTACGAGCAGTACTTC
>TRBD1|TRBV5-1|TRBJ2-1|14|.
CASSFRTGAREQFF
TGCGCCAGCAGCTTTCGCACAGGGGCACGTGAGCAGTTCTTC
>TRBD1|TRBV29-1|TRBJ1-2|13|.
CSVTGTGKGGYTF
TGCAGCGTTACCGGGACAGGGAAGGGAGGCTACACCTTC
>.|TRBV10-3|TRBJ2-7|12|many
CAIKAGNYEQYF
TGTGCCATCAAGGCAGGGAACTACGAGCAGTACTTC
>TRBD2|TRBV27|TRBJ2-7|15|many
CASSWGLAGYYEQYF
TGTGCCAGCAGCTGGGGACTAGCGGGTTACTACGAGCAGTACTTC
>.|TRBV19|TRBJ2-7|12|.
CASSITGIEQYF
TGTGCCAGTAGTATAACAGGGATCGAGCAGTACTTC